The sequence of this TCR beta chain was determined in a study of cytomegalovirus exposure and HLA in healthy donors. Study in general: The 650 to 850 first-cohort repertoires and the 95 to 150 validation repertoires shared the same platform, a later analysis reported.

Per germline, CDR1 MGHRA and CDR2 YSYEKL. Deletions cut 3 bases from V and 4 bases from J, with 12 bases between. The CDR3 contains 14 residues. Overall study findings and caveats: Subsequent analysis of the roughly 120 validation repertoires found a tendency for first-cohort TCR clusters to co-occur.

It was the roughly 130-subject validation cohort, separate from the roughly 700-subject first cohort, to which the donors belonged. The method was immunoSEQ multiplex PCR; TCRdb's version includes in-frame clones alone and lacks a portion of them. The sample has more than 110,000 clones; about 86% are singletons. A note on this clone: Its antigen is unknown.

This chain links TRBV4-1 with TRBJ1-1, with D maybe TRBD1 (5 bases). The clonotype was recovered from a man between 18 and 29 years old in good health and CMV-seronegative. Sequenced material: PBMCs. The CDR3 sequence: CASSHGQGSTEAFF. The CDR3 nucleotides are TGCGCCAGCAGCCATGGTCAGGGATCCACTGAAGCTTTCTTT.